Presented here are 31 T cell receptor beta chains from one specimen sequenced in a study of blood T cell repertoires in COVID-19. The data were produced by immunoSEQ multiplex PCR, yet TCRdb's version contains in-frame clones alone and is incomplete. Among under 250,000 clones, nearly 90% were seen once, and the ten largest hold 9.5% to 14%. The sample taken for sequencing was PBMCs or T cells enriched from blood (not recorded which). Receptor source: a man aged 30 to 39 who had recovered from COVID-19.

The chain recombines TRBV15 with TRBJ2-5; D unresolved. Trimming took 0 bases from V and 0 from J, leaving 8 bases between them. The CDR3 loop spans 15 amino acids. Germline V lookup: CDR1 LNHNV, CDR2 YYDKDF (reference sequence). CDR3 protein: CATSRERQYQETQYF. CDR3 nucleotides: TGTGCCACCAGCAGAGAACGACAATACCAAGAGACCCAGTACTTC.

This sequence joins TRBV7-9 and TRBJ2-2, with D hard to call. Trimming left V 2 bases short and J 4 bases short, with 11 bases between. CDR1 is SEHNR, CDR2 FQNEAQ, per germline (reference sequence). The CDR3 consists of 15 residues. The CDR3 nucleotides are TGTGCCAGCAGCTTATATCAGGTTACCACCGGGGAGCTGTTTTTT. Translation gives CASSLYQVTTGELFF.

This clone occurred once. This sequence joins TRBV19 and TRBJ2-1; 8 positions match TRBD2. J lost 2 bases, V lost 5 bases, and 5 bases had no gene match. Looked up from germline, CDR1 is LNHDA and CDR2 is SQIVND (reference sequence). The CDR3 runs 15 residues. CDR3 in amino acids: CASSVGRGAYNEQFF. CDR3 DNA: TGTGCCAGTAGTGTCGGGCGGGGGGCCTACAATGAGCAGTTCTTC.

This clone was counted once. The chain combines TRBV5-6 with TRBJ1-5; D ambiguous. CDR1 SGHDT and CDR2 YYEEEE come from the germline V gene. The CDR3 runs 12 residues. Trimming took 4 bases from V and 7 from J, leaving 9 bases between them. The CDR3 is CASSGPGQPQHF. CDR3 nucleotides: TGTGCCAGCAGCGGACCGGGGCAGCCCCAGCATTTT.

The chain carries TRBV18 and TRBJ2-1; D is unresolved. Germline V gene lookup returns CDR1 KGHSH and CDR2 LQKENI. Trimming stripped 3 bases from V and 9 bases from J, with 9 bases between. This CDR3 has 12 amino acids. CDR3 in amino acids: CASSPAISEQFF. The CDR3 DNA sequence: TGTGCCAGCTCACCCGCGATTAGTGAGCAGTTCTTC.

The V call is TRBV7-9, the J call TRBJ1-1, with a tentative D call TRBD1 (5 bases). Trimming took 1 base from V and 6 from J, leaving 9 bases between them. The CDR3 contains 13 residues. Per the germline V gene, CDR1 is SEHNR and CDR2 is FQNEAQ (reference sequence). In nucleotides, the CDR3 is TGTGCCAGCAGCTTAGGGGGCGACGCTGAAGCTTTCTTT. Protein: CASSLGGDAEAFF.

This chain links TRBV18 with TRBJ1-1; tentative D call: TRBD1 (6 bases). CDR3 size: 15 residues. V gave up 5 bases and J gave up 1 base, with 14 bases separating them. In germline, CDR1 is KGHSH, CDR2 LQKENI. The CDR3 bases are TGTGCCAGCTCAGTAGCTCCAGGGGCGAACACTGAAGCTTTCTTT. Translation gives CASSVAPGANTEAFF.

The V and J genes are TRBV29-1 and TRBJ1-2; D may be TRBD1 (6 bases). Deletions cut 6 bases from V and 5 bases from J, with 16 bases between. The CDR3 is 13 residues long. Germline loops: CDR1 SQVTM, CDR2 ANQGSEA. CDR3 sequence reads: CSVPDSLQYGYTF. For the CDR3, the DNA is TGCAGCGTCCCGGACAGCCTACAATATGGCTACACCTTC.

This chain uses TRBV19 with TRBJ2-3; 8 bases align to TRBD1. V was pared by 7 bases and J by 3 bases, with 9 bases of the junction left unmatched. Germline V gene data show CDR1 as LNHDA and CDR2 as SQIVND (reference sequence). The CDR3 spans 15 residues. Here the CDR3 reads CASTPRTGNTDTQYF. The CDR3 nucleotides are TGTGCCAGTACCCCCCGGACAGGGAATACAGATACGCAGTATTTT. The complete variable domain, with remaining parts taken from reference TRBV19 and TRBJ2-3, reads DGGITQSPKYLFRKEGQNVTLSCEQNLNHDAMYWYRQDPGQGLRLIYYSQIVNDFQKGDIAEGYSVSREKKESFPLTVTSAQKNPTAFYLCASTPRTGNTDTQYFGPGTRLTVL.

The CDR3 nucleotides read TGTGCCAGCTCACCACCCGTGGGGGACAGGGGGCTTGAAGAGACCCAGTACTTC. Translation: CASSPPVGDRGLEETQYF. The J gene is TRBJ2-5, the V gene TRBV18, with TRBD1 identical over 12 bases. The V gene's germline CDR1 is KGHSH and CDR2 LQKENI. The J segment lost 3 bases and the V segment lost 0 bases, leaving 8 bases of the junction unmatched. This CDR3 contains 18 residues.

V gene TRBV6-4 combines with J gene TRBJ1-1; 7 bases match TRBD1. Germline V gene data show CDR1 as MRHNA and CDR2 as SNTAGT. J lost 11 bases, V lost 4 bases, and 7 bases had no gene match. This CDR3 is built from 12 residues. The CDR3 sequence is CASSAETGTAFF. The CDR3 DNA is TGTGCCAGCAGTGCGGAGACAGGGACCGCTTTCTTT.

The rearrangement links TRBV29-1 to TRBJ1-2, with 8 positions matching TRBD1. CDR1 and CDR2 (germline): SQVTM, ANQGSEA. J was trimmed by 8 bases and V by 4 bases; bases with no gene match: 9. The CDR3 is 13 residues long. The CDR3 coding sequence is TGCAGCGTTGCTCCGCAGGGGGCGCGAGGCTACACCTTC. Protein sequence: CSVAPQGARGYTF. Variable domain in full (rest from reference TRBV29-1 and TRBJ1-2): SAVISQKPSRDICQRGTSLTIQCQVDSQVTMMFWYRQQPGQSLTLIATANQGSEATYESGFVIDKFPISRPNLTFSTLTVSNMSPEDSSIYLCSVAPQGARGYTFGSGTRLTVV.

This clone was detected once. The chain couples TRBV2 to TRBJ1-1; TRBD1 matches at 10 bases. The germline V gene has CDR1 SNHLY and CDR2 FYNNEI. CDR3 size: 16 residues. The trim removed 4 bases at V and 7 bases at J, leaving 12 bases unmatched. CDR3 region: CASSGPDRGIPFEAFF. Here the CDR3 DNA reads TGTGCCAGCAGTGGTCCGGACAGGGGGATCCCGTTTGAAGCTTTCTTT.

The chain recombines TRBV10-3 with TRBJ1-4; the match to TRBD1 covers 9 bases. Per germline, CDR1 ENHRY and CDR2 SYGVKD. V shed 5 bases, J shed 8 bases, and the junction held 6 bases outside the gene matches. The CDR3 has 14 residues. Here the CDR3 reads CAISKGQGNEKLFF. Here the CDR3 DNA reads TGTGCCATCAGTAAAGGACAGGGGAACGAAAAACTGTTTTTT.

The V and J genes are TRBV6-2 or TRBV6-3 and TRBJ2-5, with 10 bases that match TRBD1. The CDR3 loop spans 16 amino acids. Trimming cost V 6 bases and J 3 bases; bases outside gene matches: 10. CDR1 is MNHEY, CDR2 SVGEGT, per germline. Written as DNA, the CDR3 is TGTGCCAGCAGCTTCCCCCGACAGGGGGCGAAAGAGACCCAGTACTTC. Translated, it gives CASSFPRQGAKETQYF.

This chain uses TRBV28 with TRBJ1-3, with D tentatively TRBD1 (6 bases). With 2 bases removed from V and 4 bases from J, the gap between germline ends came to 9 bases. The germline V gene has CDR1 MDHEN and CDR2 SYDVKM. The CDR3 is made up of 14 amino acids. In DNA form, the CDR3 reads TGTGCCAGCAGTTTAACAGGGCCCGGAAACACCATATATTTT. Residues: CASSLTGPGNTIYF.

The genes are TRBV5-1 and TRBJ2-3; D not resolved. The CDR3 sequence is 12 residues long. Germline V gene data show CDR1 as SGHRS and CDR2 as YFSETQ. V dropped 0 bases and J dropped 6 bases, with 5 bases sitting between them. The CDR3 region is CASSLAMDTQYF. Here the CDR3 DNA reads TGCGCCAGCAGCTTGGCCATGGATACGCAGTATTTT.

V is TRBV6-5 and J is TRBJ1-1; D is perhaps TRBD1 (6 bases). Trimming removed 0 bases from V and 0 bases from J, with 8 bases in between. Germline lookup yields CDR1 MNHEY and CDR2 SVGAGI. CDR3 length equals 15 residues. This CDR3 is CASSYSRTVNTEAFF. The CDR3 coding sequence is TGTGCCAGCAGTTACTCGAGGACAGTGAACACTGAAGCTTTCTTT.

The chain combines TRBV7-2 with TRBJ2-7; D not certain. V was clipped by 5 bases and J by 2 bases, with 10 bases between them. The CDR3 has 13 residues. Germline V gene sequence: CDR1 SGHTA, CDR2 FQGNSA. CDR3 region: CASSQRLPYEQYF. The CDR3 coding sequence is TGTGCCAGCAGCCAGAGGCTACCCTACGAGCAGTACTTC.

The chain couples TRBV4-2 to TRBJ2-3; D is possibly TRBD2 (6 bases). This CDR3 region has 16 residues. The V end was cut by 1 base, the J end by 0 bases, with 11 bases between. CDR1 LGHNA and CDR2 YNFKEQ come from the germline V gene. CDR3 in amino acids: CASSQVVGTSTDTQYF. CDR3 nucleotides: TGTGCCAGCAGCCAAGTTGTGGGGACTAGCACAGATACGCAGTATTTT.

The genes are TRBV5-4 and TRBJ1-2; 7 bases match TRBD1. The CDR3 runs 13 residues. Germline values: CDR1 SGHNT, CDR2 YYREEE (reference sequence). V was pared by 5 bases and J by 1 base, with 2 bases of the junction left unmatched. CDR3 DNA: TGTGCCAGCAGGGGACAGAGTAACTATGGCTACACCTTC. It specifies CASRGQSNYGYTF.

This clone was detected once. The chain combines TRBV7-3 with TRBJ2-5; 8 bases align to TRBD1. CDR1 and CDR2 (germline): SGHTA, FQGTGA. This CDR3 is built from 15 residues. V shed 1 base and J 5 bases; nucleotides not matched to a gene: 6. The chain's CDR3 is CASSLRPTGDETQYF. The DNA for the CDR3 is TGTGCCAGCAGCTTAAGGCCGACAGGGGATGAGACCCAGTACTTC.

This sequence joins TRBV4-1 and TRBJ2-7; 7 nucleotides agree with TRBD2. The ends lost 4 bases at V and 5 bases at J; junction bases unmatched: 8. The germline CDR1 and CDR2 sequences are MGHRA and YSYEKL. CDR3 length equals 14 residues. The DNA of the CDR3 is TGCGCCAGCAGCCCGGCGCCTAGCGGAAACGAGCAGTACTTC. Translation: CASSPAPSGNEQYF.

Here the CDR3 reads CASSPGTRADTQYF. The CDR3 DNA sequence: TGTGCCAGCAGCCCCGGGACTAGAGCAGATACGCAGTATTTT. This chain uses TRBV7-8 with TRBJ2-3; 8 bases agree with TRBD2. CDR3 length: 14 amino acids. Per the germline V gene, CDR1 is SGHVS and CDR2 is FQNEAQ. Trimming cost V 5 bases and J 4 bases; bases outside gene matches: 5.

The CDR3 is CASSQDPYYGYTF. The CDR3 DNA follows: TGTGCCAGCAGCCAAGATCCCTACTATGGCTACACCTTC. V gene TRBV14 combines with J gene TRBJ1-2; D is undetermined. This CDR3 comprises 13 residues. Germline V gives CDR1 SGHDN, CDR2 FVKESK. The V gene lost 0 bases and the J gene lost 3 bases, with 5 bases spanning the gap.

The gene calls are TRBV5-1 and TRBJ2-7, with D maybe TRBD2 (5 bases). Germline V gene lookup returns CDR1 SGHRS and CDR2 YFSETQ. Trimming removed 2 bases from V and 5 bases from J, with 11 bases in between. The CDR3 consists of 13 residues. The CDR3 nucleotides read TGCGCCAGCAGCTTTCCGAGCGGACACGAGCAGTACTTC. Residues: CASSFPSGHEQYF.

The gene calls are TRBV3-1 (or the pseudogene TRBV3-2) and TRBJ1-1; D gene uncertain. The CDR3 runs 15 residues. Trimming pared 4 bases from V and 1 base from J, leaving 13 bases between. From germline, CDR1 is LGHDT and CDR2 YNNKEL (reference sequence). Here the CDR3 reads CASSPASGGNTEAFF. The CDR3 DNA reads as TGTGCCAGCAGCCCTGCGTCAGGAGGGAACACTGAAGCTTTCTTT.

This CDR3 reads CATRGGLPQETQYF. CDR3 bases: TGTGCTACGCGAGGGGGACTACCACAAGAGACCCAGTACTTC. The chain is built from TRBV3-1 (or the pseudogene TRBV3-2) and TRBJ2-5, with TRBD2 as a possible D gene (7 bases). CDR1 and CDR2 from the germline V gene are LGHDT and YNNKEL (reference sequence). The CDR3 is 14 amino acids.

The chain combines TRBV6-5 with TRBJ2-7; D perhaps matches TRBD1 (6 bases). Trimming stripped 4 bases from V and 3 bases from J, with 13 bases between. Germline V gene lookup returns CDR1 MNHEY and CDR2 SVGAGI. The CDR3 covers 14 residues. The CDR3 is CASSLGQSDYEQYF. The CDR3 nucleotides are TGTGCCAGCAGTTTAGGACAGTCAGACTACGAGCAGTACTTC.

This chain links TRBV15 with TRBJ1-4; perhaps TRBD1 as D (5 bases). The CDR3 totals 15 residues. The V gene lost 0 bases and the J gene lost 8 bases, with 13 bases spanning the gap. From germline, CDR1 is LNHNV and CDR2 YYDKDF (reference sequence). The CDR3 is CATSRDRRGGEKLFF. Written as DNA, the CDR3 is TGTGCCACCAGCAGAGATCGGCGGGGGGGGGAAAAACTGTTTTTT.

This clone was counted a single time. The chain couples TRBV30 to TRBJ2-7, with 7 bases matching TRBD1. This CDR3 comprises 12 residues. V shed 5 bases and J 3 bases; nucleotides not matched to a gene: 4. Germline assignment: CDR1 GTSNPN and CDR2 SVGIG (reference sequence). CDR3 sequence: CAWATGFYEQYF. CDR3 DNA: TGTGCCTGGGCGACAGGGTTCTACGAGCAGTACTTC.